The 26 T cell receptor beta chains reported below all come from one sample, sequenced in a study of blood T cell repertoires in COVID-19. Data came from immunoSEQ multiplex PCR; TCRdb stores just in-frame clones and leaves some out. The sample includes about 170,000 clones, around four fifths of them seen just once. Sequenced: peripheral blood. The receptors here all came from a woman of 80 years or more with COVID-19, enrolled during active disease.

This clone came up a few times. This chain uses TRBV6-1 with TRBJ1-5, with D possibly TRBD1 on 6 matching bases. Germline V CDR1 and CDR2: MNHNS, SASEGT. V was pared by 1 base and J by 2 bases, with 24 bases between. The CDR3 contains 20 residues. This chain's CDR3 is CASSEEGVGQLRGGNQPQHF. The CDR3 DNA is TGTGCCAGCAGTGAAGAGGGGGTTGGGCAGCTAAGAGGTGGCAATCAGCCCCAGCATTTT.

The CDR3 sequence is CASSPGRGSTEAFF. The DNA of the CDR3 is TGTGCCAGCAGCCCAGGACGAGGGAGCACTGAAGCTTTCTTT. The chain links TRBV7-3 to TRBJ1-1, with unresolved D. Trimming pared 5 bases from V and 4 bases from J, leaving 14 bases between. The CDR3 contains 14 residues. Looked up from germline, CDR1 is SGHTA and CDR2 is FQGTGA.

V is TRBV10-3 and J is TRBJ2-7; TRBD1 agrees at 10 bases. CDR1 and CDR2 (germline): ENHRY, SYGVKD. J lost 0 bases, V lost 6 bases, and 5 bases had no gene match. The CDR3 runs 15 residues. CDR3: CAISQGQGSSYEQYF. CDR3 nucleotides: TGTGCCATCAGCCAGGGACAGGGGAGCTCCTACGAGCAGTACTTC.

The sample holds a few counts of this clone. Germline and junction disagree at one end, which may indicate a read error. This chain connects TRBV7-7 to TRBJ2-3; TRBD1 aligns across 8 bases. CDR1 and CDR2 from the germline V gene are SSHAT and FNYEAQ (reference sequence). The length of the CDR3 is 14 residues. The CDR3 loop is CASSVGTGLDTQYF. CDR3 DNA: TGTGCTAGCAGCGTCGGGACAGGCCTGGATACGCAGTATTTT.

The J gene is TRBJ2-7, the V gene TRBV12-3 or TRBV12-4; TRBD1 agrees at 10 bases. The ends lost 6 bases at V and 6 bases at J; junction bases unmatched: 5. The CDR3 spans 13 residues. CDR3 sequence reads: CASSMTGGGEQYF. CDR3 coding DNA: TGTGCCAGCAGCATGACAGGGGGCGGCGAGCAGTACTTC.

This clone was seen a single time. V gene TRBV28 combines with J gene TRBJ2-7; TRBD2 matches at 12 bases. Germline V gives CDR1 MDHEN, CDR2 SYDVKM. V lost 3 bases, J lost 10 bases, and 1 base stayed unmatched. The CDR3 is made up of 12 amino acids. The CDR3 nucleotides read TGTGCCAGCAGTTTGGGACTAGCGGGCCAGTACTTC. It specifies CASSLGLAGQYF.

The chain joins TRBV19 to TRBJ2-7, with 7 bases matching TRBD2. Germline lookup yields CDR1 LNHDA and CDR2 SQIVND (reference sequence). V was clipped by 7 bases and J by 4 bases; unmatched bases: 13. The CDR3 has 15 residues. The DNA of the CDR3 is TGTGCCAGTACCCCTAGGCTGGGAGGGACTTACGAGCAGTACTTC. Its protein is CASTPRLGGTYEQYF.

The gene calls are TRBV5-4 and TRBJ2-7, with D perhaps TRBD1 (7 bases). V lost 2 bases and J 0 bases, leaving 12 bases between the germline ends. CDR3 size: 15 residues. The V gene's germline CDR1 is SGHNT and CDR2 YYREEE (reference sequence). The CDR3 sequence: CASSLGGGLSYEQYF. CDR3 coding DNA: TGTGCCAGCAGCTTAGGAGGGGGCCTCTCCTACGAGCAGTACTTC. The complete variable domain, with remaining parts taken from reference TRBV5-4 and TRBJ2-7, reads ETGVTQSPTHLIKTRGQQVTLRCSSQSGHNTVSWYQQALGQGPQFIFQYYREEENGRGNFPPRFSGLQFPNYSSELNVNALELDDSALYLCASSLGGGLSYEQYFGPGTRLTVT.

The chain recombines TRBV3-1 (or the pseudogene TRBV3-2) with TRBJ2-4; D might be TRBD1 (6 bases). Germline CDR1 LGHDT, CDR2 YNNKEL (reference sequence). There are 13 residues in the CDR3. V was trimmed by 9 bases and J by 5 bases, leaving 14 bases between them. The CDR3 nucleotides are TGTGCCAGTCAACAGGGTACGGAAAACATTCAGTACTTC. Amino acid sequence: CASQQGTENIQYF.

The gene calls are TRBV4-1 and TRBJ1-6; D ambiguous. Trimming stripped 6 bases from V and 11 bases from J, with 17 bases between. The CDR3 consists of 14 residues. The germline V gene encodes CDR1 MGHRA and CDR2 YSYEKL. CDR3 coding DNA: TGCGCCAGCAGTCCATACCGGCGACAAGCACCCCTCCACTTT. It codes for CASSPYRRQAPLHF.

This rearrangement joins TRBV5-6 to TRBJ2-5, with D unclear. CDR1 SGHDT and CDR2 YYEEEE come from the germline V gene. This CDR3 spans 11 amino acids. Trimming cost V 4 bases and J 5 bases, with 6 bases left between them. CDR3 bases: TGTGCCAGCAGCACCGCGGAGACCCAGTACTTC. It yields the protein CASSTAETQYF.

This sequence joins TRBV5-1 and TRBJ2-5; TRBD1 matches at 7 bases. The CDR3 runs 14 residues. The germline V gene has CDR1 SGHRS and CDR2 YFSETQ. The J segment lost 4 bases and the V segment lost 3 bases, leaving 6 bases of the junction unmatched. The CDR3 is CASSYQTGAETQYF. The CDR3 bases are TGCGCCAGCAGCTACCAAACAGGGGCAGAGACCCAGTACTTC. The full variable domain, with the rest looked up from reference TRBV5-1 and TRBJ2-5, is KAGVTQTPRYLIKTRGQQVTLSCSPISGHRSVSWYQQTPGQGLQFLFEYFSETQRNKGNFPGRFSGRQFSNSRSEMNVSTLELGDSALYLCASSYQTGAETQYFGPGTRLLVL.

The V call is TRBV19, the J call TRBJ1-5, with 9 bases matching TRBD1. The CDR3 contains 13 residues. V lost 9 bases to trimming and J lost 4 bases; unmatched junction nucleotides: 4. Germline V gives CDR1 LNHDA, CDR2 SQIVND (reference sequence). CDR3 loop: CASEQGANQPQHF. In nucleotides, the CDR3 is TGTGCCAGCGAACAGGGGGCGAATCAGCCCCAGCATTTT.

The chain couples TRBV6-5 to TRBJ2-1, with 7 positions matching TRBD2. Germline trimming cut 0 bases from V and 7 bases from J; bases unmatched to any gene: 3. Germline-derived CDR1 and CDR2 are MNHEY and SVGAGI. The CDR3 consists of 14 residues. The CDR3 region has the DNA TGTGCCAGCAGTTACTCGTTGCGGGGGAATGAGCAGTTCTTC. Translation gives CASSYSLRGNEQFF.

The chain joins TRBV28 to TRBJ1-2; TRBD1 matches at 9 bases. The V gene end was trimmed by 5 bases and the J gene end by 8 bases; junction bases not matched to a gene: 9. The CDR3 is made up of 14 amino acids. CDR1 is MDHEN, CDR2 SYDVKM, per germline. CDR3 bases: TGTGCCAGCAGTCGGGGACAGGGTAGTTTCGGCTACACCTTC. Translated, it gives CASSRGQGSFGYTF.

The J gene is TRBJ2-1, the V gene TRBV5-1, with 8 nucleotides matching TRBD2. The CDR3 is 17 amino acids. Unmatched junction bases numbered 15, after V lost 7 bases and J lost 3 bases. Looked up from germline, CDR1 is SGHRS and CDR2 is YFSETQ. CDR3 nucleotides: TGCGCCAGCCTTCCCGGATTATCGGCGGGAGGCTACAATGAGCAGTTCTTC. Translated, it gives CASLPGLSAGGYNEQFF.

V is TRBV2 and J is TRBJ2-7, with 7 nucleotides matching TRBD2. Per germline, CDR1 SNHLY and CDR2 FYNNEI. The trim removed 3 bases at V and 3 bases at J, leaving 5 bases unmatched. The CDR3 loop spans 14 amino acids. DNA of the CDR3: TGTGCCAGCAGTGATCCAGCGGGATACTACGAGCAGTACTTC. Its translation is CASSDPAGYYEQYF.

The genes are TRBV6-5 and TRBJ1-2; maybe TRBD1 (5 bases). V shed 0 bases and J shed 3 bases, with 11 bases lying between them. The CDR3 runs to 15 residues. Germline CDR1 and CDR2: MNHEY and SVGAGI. DNA for the CDR3: TGTGCCAGCAGTTACTCGGGGCGGGAAGACTATGGCTACACCTTC. Translating it yields CASSYSGREDYGYTF.

The chain combines TRBV5-6 with TRBJ2-2; D is unclear. Trimming stripped 1 base from V and 1 base from J, with 8 bases between. Per the germline V gene, CDR1 is SGHDT and CDR2 is YYEEEE. The CDR3 covers 15 residues. CDR3 loop: CASSLLPRNTGELFF. CDR3 sequence (DNA): TGTGCCAGCAGCTTGTTACCGAGGAACACCGGGGAGCTGTTTTTT.

The chain has TRBV7-3 and TRBJ1-5; no definite D call. This CDR3 has 13 amino acids. Trimming cost V 3 bases and J 0 bases, with 3 bases left between them. Looked up from germline, CDR1 is SGHTA and CDR2 is FQGTGA. The CDR3 DNA follows: TGTGCCAGCAGCTTCGGTAGCAATCAGCCCCAGCATTTT. This gives the protein CASSFGSNQPQHF. The entire variable domain, with the rest obtained from reference TRBV7-3 and TRBJ1-5, is as follows: GAGVSQTPSNKVTEKGKYVELRCDPISGHTALYWYRQSLGQGPEFLIYFQGTGAADDSGLPNDRFFAVRPEGSVSTLKIQRTERGDSAVYLCASSFGSNQPQHFGDGTRLSIL.

This clone came up a few times. This chain connects TRBV3-1 (or the pseudogene TRBV3-2) to TRBJ2-7; 8 bases line up with TRBD1. Trimming cost V 5 bases and J 6 bases; bases outside gene matches: 9. Germline CDR1 is LGHDT and CDR2 is YNNKEL (reference sequence). The CDR3 loop spans 14 amino acids. The DNA for the CDR3 is TGTGCCAGCAGCGGGGAGACAGGGGCGGGCGAGCAGTACTTC. Amino acids: CASSGETGAGEQYF.

This chain connects TRBV2 to TRBJ1-1; the D gene is possibly TRBD1 (6 bases). Trimming removed 5 bases from V and 0 bases from J, with 13 bases in between. The CDR3 loop spans 15 amino acids. CDR1 and CDR2 (germline): SNHLY, FYNNEI. CDR3 DNA sequence: TGTGCCAGCAGTCTACAGGGTGCCCTGAACACTGAAGCTTTCTTT. Encoded protein: CASSLQGALNTEAFF.

This chain joins TRBV7-2 and TRBJ1-1, with TRBD1 as a possible D gene (5 bases). The CDR3 consists of 18 residues. The V end lost 4 bases, the J end lost 0 bases, and 21 bases lay between the germline ends. Germline V gene lookup returns CDR1 SGHTA and CDR2 FQGNSA. CDR3 in DNA: TGTGCCAGCAGCTCTCCCGCCCGGACACCGAGGATGAACACTGAAGCTTTCTTT. Its protein is CASSSPARTPRMNTEAFF.

The rearrangement uses TRBV9 and TRBJ2-7; D unclear. CDR3 length: 14 amino acids. V dropped 0 bases and J dropped 0 bases, with 7 bases sitting between them. The germline gives CDR1 SGDLS, CDR2 YYNGEE. Here the CDR3 reads CASSVVASSYEQYF. CDR3 bases: TGTGCCAGCAGCGTAGTAGCTAGCTCCTACGAGCAGTACTTC.

V usage is TRBV6-5 and J usage is TRBJ2-7; D is perhaps TRBD2 (5 bases). V was clipped by 6 bases and J by 6 bases, with 15 bases between them. The germline CDR1 and CDR2 sequences are MNHEY and SVGAGI. This CDR3 is 13 amino acids long. The CDR3 region is CASRRELKREQYF. Here the CDR3 DNA reads TGTGCCAGCAGGAGGGAGCTGAAGCGCGAGCAGTACTTC.

This rearrangement joins TRBV12-3 or TRBV12-4 to TRBJ1-1; D is unresolved. Trimming left V 0 bases short and J 7 bases short, with 9 bases between. The CDR3 has 13 amino acids. The CDR3 region is CASSLAYRGEAFF. CDR3 nucleotide sequence: TGTGCCAGCAGTTTAGCTTACCGGGGTGAAGCTTTCTTT.